The subject of this entry is one TCR beta chain. This clone was observed a handful of times. The specificity of this receptor is unknown. Per-base qualities were not stored, and no clone one base away is much larger. The sample is drawn from a study of T cell responses to AZD1222 COVID-19 vaccine (dated by TCRdb to the early 2020s). Background on the whole study: AZD1222 recipients given second doses at about 4 weeks or at about 12 weeks were pooled, since spike-specific TCR depth and breadth were not found to differ between the two schedules. A total of about 230 trial participants underwent TCR sequencing, of whom about 210 received two doses of AZD1222 and about 26 received two doses of the MenACWY control vaccine. Trial participants were enrolled by age into subgroups of 18-55, 56-69 and 70-plus years, and roughly 160, 29 and 62 TCR-sequenced participants, respectively, were included in these subgroups.

The CDR3 regions of human TCRbeta chains were subjected to immunosequencing. Under the source paper's analysis protocol: TCRs in the repertoires were matched against a reference library of SARS-CoV-2-specific TCRs that had been generated with the MIRA antigen-specificity platform. Breadth was defined as the fraction of unique TCRs that were SARS-CoV-2-associated, and depth was defined as the fraction of total T cells that were SARS-CoV-2-associated. Each spike-specific TCR was assigned to its reactive spike region and to a CD4 or CD8 class using the MIRA data. Log10-transformed breadth and depth values were compared by one-way ANOVA with Sidak's multiple comparisons tests. TCRdb retrieved this table from immuneACCESS and kept in-frame rearrangements only. Not all clones are present; in checked studies, unresolved V genes account for under half, and no reason is known for the remainder. Clone size and the V and J calls come from that table; the DNA yielded D and trimming. This sample gives about 110,000 clones in total; 88% of them show up just once. The ten biggest clones cover around 8.4% of the sample.

General conclusions and limits of the study: Participants were mostly white British, with more females than males. The authors suggested clonal diversity may have been underestimated. Reportedly, close to half of the unique spike-specific TCRs recognized epitopes lying outside the regions that are mutated in the B.1.351 and B.1.1.7 variants. A significant rise in spike-specific TCR breadth and depth was observed after two AZD1222 doses relative to day 0 and relative to MenACWY recipients. The whole spike protein was spanned by vaccine-associated CD4 TCRs, and dominant responses were seen in regions 160-218 and 743-854. In the small 56-69-year group, the increase in depth fell short of significance, most likely because of low power. Only a handful of AZD1222 recipients were SARS-CoV-2 seropositive at baseline, limiting conclusions about previously exposed vaccinees. Because no day 14 peak-response samples were available, repertoires were characterized only after the peak T cell response.

There are 13 amino acids in the CDR3, from cysteine to phenylalanine inclusive. The sequence is cut down to CDR3 DNA, 39 bases in frame from base 1. According to the germline V gene (reference sequence), CDR1 reads LNHDA and CDR2 reads SQIVND. Relative to germline, V is 6 bases shorter and J is 6 bases shorter, with 13 bases between their ends. The time point label of this sample denotes: baseline before first vaccination. Vaccinee samples were obtained from the UK trials COV001 and COV002, which included a single-blind randomized controlled phase 2/3 trial of AZD1222 (ChAdOx1 nCoV-19) in healthy adults. Trial participant PBMC samples were collected at day 0 and day 28 after the second dose for TCRbeta chain sequencing.

Here the chain combines TRBV19 and TRBJ2-3; the D gene assignment is perhaps TRBD1 or TRBD2, with each matching 6 bases. The clonotype comes from an adult in good health. The source material was peripheral blood, sampled on day 0 of AZD1222 vaccination. CDR3 protein: CASRGLGGDTQYF. The nucleotide sequence reads as follows: TGTGCCAGTAGGGGACTTGGGGGCGATACGCAGTATTTT.